This TCR beta chain was found in a study of T cell repertoires in cytomegalovirus infection. Study details: Public TCR beta signatures were indicative of both CMV infection and a matching HLA type. Study findings and constraints: Predominance within the ex vivo response was attributable to HLA-C-restricted CMV-specific TCR beta clonotypes. Carriers of CMV and the relevant HLA type were discriminated by public TCR beta frequency.

TCRdb used MiXCR to reprocess the reads, holding one entry per CDR3 protein. The sample lists around 300,000 distinct CDR3 sequences, more than 8% occurring once. For this clonotype: Its antigen is still unknown.

Source material: PBMCs. The clonotype comes from a human donor in good health (CMV status not recorded). Some clones in this sample may be carry-over from other donors' samples.

The CDR3 DNA reads TGCAGTGTGGTCCAGGGGGCTAGTTCACCCCTCCACTTT. This codes for CSVVQGASSPLHF. The chain employs TRBV20-1 and TRBJ1-6; 8 nucleotides align to TRBD1. The CDR3 is made up of 13 amino acids. CDR1 and CDR2 from the germline V gene are DFQATT and SNEGSKA (reference sequence). V trimming: 7 bases; J trimming: 9 bases; junction bases outside the gene matches: 8.